These 29 T cell receptor beta chains were all obtained from the same sample, sequenced in a study of blood T cells in healthy people across ages (dated by TCRdb to between 2014 and 2016). Preparation of the library involved 5' RACE. TCRdb names Illumina HiSeq 2500 as the instrument used. A second PCR of roughly 7 to 11 cycles was performed with a sample-barcoded 5' primer and a J-beta primer mix. TCRdb cleaned the public reads at Q25 with fastp, built clones with MiXCR and kept in-frame beta chains. Merged by CDR3 protein, the rows form single entries marked with the most common genes and DNA. This sample holds over 1,200,000 distinct CDR3 sequences; roughly 64% were observed only once. Together, the top ten hold 6.7% of the sample. The specimen was blood. Source of these receptors: a man younger than 35 in good health.

Regarding this clonotype: At one end the junction does not follow the germline gene, possibly because of a read error. In DNA, the CDR3 is TGTGTCAGCAGGTCAAGATCGTGGGGCGCGTATAATTCACCCCTCCACTTT. This codes for CVSRSRSWGAYNSPLHF. The genes are TRBV28 and TRBJ1-6, with TRBD1 as a possible D gene (5 bases). The CDR3 runs 17 residues. Germline V gene lookup returns CDR1 MDHEN and CDR2 SYDVKM.

This chain joins TRBV6-6 and TRBJ1-4; D unresolved. The V gene lost 6 bases and the J gene lost 8 bases, with 13 bases spanning the gap. Germline V gene lookup returns CDR1 MNHNY and CDR2 SVGAGI (reference sequence). The CDR3 contains 13 residues. DNA for the CDR3: TGTGCCAGCAGAGGCCGCCCGGAGGAAAAACTGTTTTTT. Encoded protein: CASRGRPEEKLFF.

V is TRBV11-1 and J is TRBJ2-7; 7 bases align to TRBD1. This CDR3 has 13 residues. Per the germline V gene, CDR1 is SGHAT and CDR2 is FQDESV (reference sequence). The V gene end was trimmed by 11 bases and the J gene end by 3 bases; junction bases not matched to a gene: 10. CDR3 bases: TGTGCCTCCCGGGGACCAGGGGGCTACGAGCAGTACTTC. As protein: CASRGPGGYEQYF.

The gene calls are TRBV28 and TRBJ2-6, with D perhaps matching TRBD2 (6 bases). V lost 7 bases, J lost 11 bases, and 15 bases lay in between. Germline V lookup: CDR1 MDHEN, CDR2 SYDVKM. The CDR3 loop spans 13 amino acids. CDR3 nucleotides: TGTGCCAGCACTCCTCACGGAGGGTACGTCCTGACTTTC. Amino acids: CASTPHGGYVLTF.

A few counts support this clonotype. The chain links TRBV4-2 to TRBJ2-7; the D is unclear. The length of the CDR3 is 16 residues. Germline V gives CDR1 LGHNA, CDR2 YNFKEQ. V gave up 0 bases and J gave up 6 bases, with 18 bases separating them. As DNA, the CDR3 is TGTGCCAGCAGCCAAGATTGGCCGTCCGCCCCCTCCGAGCAGTACTTC. Amino acid sequence: CASSQDWPSAPSEQYF.

The V and J genes are TRBV7-9 and TRBJ1-4; D gene ambiguous. Germline V CDR1 and CDR2: SEHNR, FQNEAQ (reference sequence). V shed 5 bases and J shed 6 bases, with 13 bases lying between them. This CDR3 has 14 amino acids. The CDR3 coding sequence is TGTGCCAGCAGCCCGCGGAATTCCGATGAAAAACTGTTTTTT. Translation: CASSPRNSDEKLFF.

The chain carries TRBV29-1 and TRBJ2-1; 7 bases map to TRBD1. Germline CDR1 reads SQVTM; CDR2 reads ANQGSEA. This CDR3 is 14 amino acids long. J was trimmed by 7 bases and V by 3 bases; bases with no gene match: 9. This chain's CDR3 is CSVERPTGNNEQFF. For the CDR3, the DNA is TGCAGCGTTGAGCGGCCGACAGGGAATAATGAGCAGTTCTTC.

The chain employs TRBV20-1 and TRBJ2-4, with TRBD1 matching over 10 bases. The J call is doubtful: the DNA matches TRBJ2-5 better. Germline V gene lookup returns CDR1 DFQATT and CDR2 SNEGSKA (reference sequence). The CDR3 sequence is 17 residues long. This CDR3 reads CSARVSEGTGEWETQYF. CDR3 nucleotide sequence: TGCAGTGCTAGAGTTTCTGAGGGGACAGGGGAATGGGAGACCCAGTACTTC.

This clonotype was observed a handful of times. V and J are TRBV2 and TRBJ2-1; D may be TRBD1 or TRBD2 (5 bases each). Germline V CDR1 and CDR2: SNHLY, FYNNEI. The CDR3 loop spans 15 amino acids. Trimming cost V 2 bases and J 5 bases, with 13 bases left between them. The CDR3 sequence: CASSESGWGNNEQFF. The DNA of the CDR3 is TGTGCCAGCAGTGAAAGTGGGTGGGGGAACAATGAGCAGTTCTTC.

This clonotype was seen only a few times. The chain is built from TRBV6-2 or TRBV6-3 and TRBJ2-4; no definite D call. CDR1 is MNHEY and CDR2 is SVGEGT in the germline V gene. Trimming cost V 0 bases and J 6 bases, with 18 bases left between them. This CDR3 has 17 residues. For the CDR3, the DNA is TGTGCCAGCAGTTACTCGAGGCAAGGCGTGGGCCTAAACATTCAGTACTTC. Its protein is CASSYSRQGVGLNIQYF.

In its sample, this clonotype was seen many times. This chain connects TRBV4-2 to TRBJ1-1; D call uncertain. V was pared by 4 bases and J by 2 bases, with 8 bases between. The V gene's germline CDR1 is LGHNA and CDR2 YNFKEQ. The CDR3 covers 13 residues. CDR3 sequence: CASSRGVNTEAFF. The CDR3 DNA is TGTGCCAGCAGCCGTGGAGTCAACACTGAAGCTTTCTTT.

This chain connects TRBV12-3 or TRBV12-4 to TRBJ2-5, with 7 bases fitting TRBD2. The CDR3 is 17 residues long. V was clipped by 6 bases and J by 2 bases; unmatched bases: 15. CDR3 in amino acids: CASSRRGSGYKQETQYF. In nucleotides, the CDR3 is TGTGCCAGCAGCCGACGGGGTAGCGGGTACAAGCAAGAGACCCAGTACTTC.

J is TRBJ2-1 and V is TRBV2; tentative D call: TRBD2 (5 bases). The CDR3 spans 11 residues. Trimming pared 6 bases from V and 12 bases from J, leaving 12 bases between. CDR1 and CDR2 (germline): SNHLY, FYNNEI. The CDR3 loop is CASRRLDLQFF. DNA for the CDR3: TGTGCCAGCAGAAGACTGGACTTGCAGTTCTTC.

This clonotype has a single count. The V and J genes are TRBV6-2 or TRBV6-3 and TRBJ2-7; TRBD2 might be the D (7 bases). The J call is in doubt because the DNA end fits TRBJ2-1 better. Looked up from germline, CDR1 is MNHEY and CDR2 is SVGEGT. This CDR3 spans 14 amino acids. CDR3 DNA: TGTGCCAGCAGAGAAGGCGGGGGCGACAATGAGCAGTTCTTC. Residues: CASREGGGDNEQFF.

The chain has TRBV4-1 and TRBJ2-4; the D gene is possibly TRBD2 (6 bases). Gene TRBJ2-7 matches the end of the DNA better, so the J call may be wrong. The germline CDR1 and CDR2 sequences are MGHRA and YSYEKL. The CDR3 has 13 residues. The DNA for the CDR3 is TGCGCCAGCAGCCAGCGGGGTCCTTGCGAGCAGTACTTC. Protein sequence: CASSQRGPCEQYF.

The chain has TRBV27 and TRBJ1-5; tentative D call: TRBD1 (6 bases). Germline CDR1 and CDR2: MNHEY and SMNVEV (reference sequence). With 10 bases removed from V and 5 bases from J, the gap between germline ends came to 21 bases. CDR3 length: 15 amino acids. The CDR3 region is CATSSLGGRDQPQHF. CDR3 nucleotides: TGTGCCACCTCTTCGCTCGGGGGGCGCGATCAGCCCCAGCATTTT.

The chain combines TRBV28 with TRBJ1-5; 7 bases align to TRBD1. The germline CDR1 and CDR2 sequences are MDHEN and SYDVKM. V lost 3 bases, J lost 0 bases, and 11 bases stayed unmatched. This CDR3 has 18 residues. The CDR3 DNA reads TGTGCCAGCAGTTTTCTGATCGCCGGGACAGATAGCAATCAGCCCCAGCATTTT. It is translated as CASSFLIAGTDSNQPQHF.

This clonotype showed up just a few times. The DNA for the CDR3 is TGCAGCGTTGAAGGGGGAGTCTTCGACGAGCAGTACTTC. Translating it yields CSVEGGVFDEQYF. The chain employs TRBV29-1 and TRBJ2-7, with D maybe TRBD2 (5 bases). Trimming removed 1 base at V and 5 bases at J, with 12 bases between. CDR1 is SQVTM and CDR2 is ANQGSEA in the germline V gene. The CDR3 contains 13 residues.

The chain links TRBV6-6 to TRBJ2-2, with TRBD1 matching over 7 bases. The junction had 5 bases not matched to a gene; V was cut back by 1 base and J by 6 bases. Looked up from germline, CDR1 is MNHNY and CDR2 is SVGAGI (reference sequence). The CDR3 spans 15 residues. This chain's CDR3 is CASSYLGGRAGELFF. Written as DNA, the CDR3 is TGTGCCAGCAGTTACTTAGGGGGCAGGGCCGGGGAGCTGTTTTTT.

The rearrangement joins TRBV28 to TRBJ2-7; D gene uncertain. This CDR3 has 15 residues. CDR1 is MDHEN, CDR2 SYDVKM, per germline. The V gene lost 4 bases and the J gene lost 3 bases, with 16 bases spanning the gap. The CDR3 DNA follows: TGTGCCAGCAGTTCCCCAGCATCGTTGGGCTACGAGCAGTACTTC. It is translated as CASSSPASLGYEQYF.

This chain uses TRBV15 with TRBJ2-1, with 7 nucleotides matching TRBD2. V dropped 5 bases and J dropped 12; count of bases not matched to a gene: 7. The V gene's germline CDR1 is LNHNV and CDR2 YYDKDF (reference sequence). This CDR3 is built from 12 residues. CDR3: CATSASSGVQFF. The CDR3 bases are TGTGCCACCAGCGCCTCCAGCGGGGTGCAGTTCTTC.

The chain links TRBV28 to TRBJ1-1; 7 nucleotides line up with TRBD1. Trimming at V came to 5 bases and at J to 8 bases, leaving 8 bases not matched to a gene. CDR1 and CDR2 (germline): MDHEN, SYDVKM. The length of the CDR3 is 13 residues. The chain's CDR3 is CASSLRTGVEAFF. The CDR3 DNA follows: TGTGCCAGCAGTCTCCGTACAGGGGTCGAAGCTTTCTTT. Full variable domain (remainder filled in from reference TRBV28 and TRBJ1-1): DVKVTQSSRYLVKRTGEKVFLECVQDMDHENMFWYRQDPGLGLRLIYFSYDVKMKEKGDIPEGYSVSREKKERFSLILESASTNQTSMYLCASSLRTGVEAFFGQGTRLTVV.

V and J are TRBV29-1 and TRBJ1-2; 7 bases are shared with TRBD1. Germline lookup yields CDR1 SQVTM and CDR2 ANQGSEA. Unmatched junction bases numbered 3, after V lost 6 bases and J lost 2 bases. The CDR3 length is 12 residues. The CDR3 DNA is TGCAGCGTGTTGGGACAGAACTATGGCTACACCTTC. Amino acid sequence: CSVLGQNYGYTF.

The V and J genes are TRBV20-1 and TRBJ1-2; D perhaps matches TRBD1 (6 bases). The V gene lost 0 bases and the J gene lost 5 bases, with 13 bases spanning the gap. The CDR3 covers 14 residues. Germline V gives CDR1 DFQATT, CDR2 SNEGSKA (reference sequence). This CDR3 is CSARERGGGYGYTF. The CDR3 DNA sequence: TGCAGTGCTAGAGAAAGAGGGGGGGGTTATGGCTACACCTTC.

The V gene is TRBV29-1, the J gene TRBJ2-1, with TRBD1 matching over 8 bases. This CDR3 spans 15 amino acids. The junction had 7 bases not matched to a gene; V was cut back by 1 base and J by 5 bases. Germline V CDR1 and CDR2: SQVTM, ANQGSEA. The CDR3 loop reads CSVEGTWTGNNEQFF. The CDR3 nucleotides are TGCAGCGTTGAAGGTACATGGACAGGGAACAATGAGCAGTTCTTC.

This clonotype was detected a few times. The rearrangement joins TRBV6-1 to TRBJ1-5; D remains unclear. The CDR3 runs to 17 residues. Trimming left V 4 bases short and J 2 bases short, with 18 bases between. CDR1 is MNHNS, CDR2 SASEGT, per germline. DNA for the CDR3: TGTGCCAGCAGTGGCCGGTCACCCTGGCACGGCAATCAGCCCCAGCATTTT. Protein: CASSGRSPWHGNQPQHF.

The CDR3 reads CSARDILAGGAGTDTQYF. The CDR3 nucleotides read TGCAGTGCTAGAGATATCCTAGCGGGGGGGGCGGGGACAGATACGCAGTATTTT. V usage is TRBV20-1 and J usage is TRBJ2-3, with 12 positions matching TRBD2. J gave up 3 bases and V 0 bases, and 10 bases lay outside the gene matches. The V gene's germline CDR1 is DFQATT and CDR2 SNEGSKA (reference sequence). The CDR3 totals 18 residues.

The rearrangement links TRBV6-6 to TRBJ2-3; 9 nucleotides agree with TRBD2. J was trimmed by 4 bases and V by 4 bases; bases with no gene match: 6. Germline CDR1 MNHNY, CDR2 SVGAGI (reference sequence). The CDR3 has 15 residues. CDR3 sequence (DNA): TGTGCCAGCAGTTCCTTAGCGGGGGCGGCAGATACGCAGTATTTT. Its translation: CASSSLAGAADTQYF.

The rearrangement joins TRBV6-5 to TRBJ1-1; D might be TRBD1 (5 bases). CDR3 size: 12 residues. Trimming removed 2 bases at V and 11 bases at J, with 12 bases between. Germline values: CDR1 MNHEY, CDR2 SVGAGI. The CDR3 spells CASSYGRGAAFF. CDR3 DNA sequence: TGTGCCAGCAGTTACGGAAGGGGTGCGGCTTTCTTT.